This TCR beta chain was captured in a study of T cell changes during pregnancy in multiple sclerosis. Assay used: immunoSEQ multiplex PCR; TCRdb lists only in-frame clones, some missing. The data hold around 67,000 clones, with about 90% observed a single time. There are 15 residues in the CDR3. Germline CDR1 GTSNPN, CDR2 SVGIG (reference sequence). The junction had 9 bases not matched to a gene; V was cut back by 3 bases and J by 5 bases. This specimen consisted of peripheral blood, obtained after pregnancy. This chain connects TRBV30 to TRBJ2-3; 9 positions agree with TRBD2. This receptor was taken from a female donor in good health, enrolled as a control in a pregnancy study. CDR3: CAWRTSGFRGDTQYF. CDR3 nucleotide sequence: TGTGCCTGGAGGACTAGCGGTTTTAGGGGAGATACGCAGTATTTT. The full variable domain, its missing parts supplied by reference TRBV30 and TRBJ2-3, is SQTIHQWPATLVQPVGSPLSLECTVEGTSNPNLYWYRQAAGRGLQLLFYSVGIGQISSEVPQNLSASRPQDRQFILSSKKLLLSDSGFYLCAWRTSGFRGDTQYFGPGTRLTVL.